This is a list of T cell receptor beta chains from one sample in a study of shared clonotypes between healthy human individuals. Clones were read by immunoSEQ multiplex PCR, and TCRdb kept only the in-frame ones, dropping some. The sample lists approximately 640,000 clones; roughly 87% were seen once. Sequenced material: memory CD8+ T cells from PBMCs. These receptors all stem from a man aged 18 to 35 in good health. Some clones in this sample may be carry-over from other donors' samples. CDR3s include the opening cysteine and the closing phenylalanine or tryptophan. Each record gives: clone size, J gene, D gene, CDR3 length, V gene, CDR3 protein, CDR3 DNA. D genes are given only for firm matches. Part of the rows lack a size; the others show once, few, many or a class for expanded clones.

NA	TRBJ2-2	TRBD2	16	TRBV29-1	CSAGLAGDFNTGELFF	TGCAGCGCCGGACTAGCGGGAGATTTCAACACCGGGGAGCTGTTTTTT
NA	TRBJ1-1	NA	15	TRBV18	CASSGSLLGGTEAFF	TGTGCCAGCTCGGGGTCTCTCCTCGGGGGCACTGAAGCTTTCTTT
NA	TRBJ2-7	NA	14	TRBV28	CASTKGGVSYEQYF	TGTGCCAGCACAAAGGGCGGGGTCTCCTACGAGCAGTACTTC
NA	TRBJ2-7	NA	14	TRBV6-5	CASSFRDGLYEQYF	TGTGCCAGCAGTTTCCGGGACGGACTATACGAGCAGTACTTC
NA	TRBJ2-7	NA	13	TRBV28	CASSPFTTYEQYF	TGTGCCAGCAGCCCGTTTACCACCTACGAGCAGTACTTC
few	TRBJ1-1	NA	13	TRBV27	CASSPHKNTEAFF	TGTGCCAGCAGTCCCCACAAGAACACTGAAGCTTTCTTT
NA	TRBJ2-1	TRBD2	15	TRBV6-4	CASRPGTNPHNEQFF	TGTGCCAGCCGGCCCGGGACTAACCCTCACAATGAGCAGTTCTTC
NA	TRBJ2-6	NA	16	TRBV5-4	CASSPNPHSGANVLTF	TGTGCCAGCAGCCCAAATCCCCATTCTGGGGCCAACGTCCTGACTTTC
NA	TRBJ1-4	TRBD1	17	TRBV28	CASSLPGGFSANEKLFF	TGTGCCAGCAGTTTACCAGGGGGCTTCTCCGCTAATGAAAAACTGTTTTTT
once	TRBJ1-2	NA	15	TRBV5-6	CASSLAVQGHYGYTF	TGTGCCAGCAGCTTGGCCGTGCAGGGCCACTATGGCTACACCTTC
NA	TRBJ1-1	NA	13	TRBV7-9	CASSSPPDAEAFF	TGTGCCAGCAGCTCCCCCCCGGACGCTGAAGCTTTCTTT
NA	TRBJ2-7	NA	13	TRBV7-9	CASSPDLIYEQYF	TGTGCCAGCAGCCCCGACTTAATCTACGAGCAGTACTTC
NA	TRBJ2-7	NA	12	TRBV29-1	CSVEGSSYEQYF	TGCAGCGTTGAAGGCTCCTCCTACGAGCAGTACTTC
NA	TRBJ1-2	NA	15	TRBV13	CASSSRTGEYYGYTF	TGTGCCAGCAGCTCGCGGACCGGAGAGTACTATGGCTACACCTTC
NA	TRBJ2-1	NA	16	TRBV9	CASSVEPGGRYNEQFF	TGTGCCAGCAGCGTAGAACCGGGGGGCCGCTACAATGAGCAGTTCTTC
NA	TRBJ1-1	NA	13	TRBV29-1	CSAWDLGTVEAFF	TGCAGCGCGTGGGACCTAGGGACCGTTGAAGCTTTCTTT
NA	TRBJ1-1	NA	11	TRBV20-1	CSAREVFEAFF	TGCAGTGCTAGGGAGGTTTTCGAAGCTTTCTTT
NA	TRBJ2-7	NA	13	TRBV4-1	CASSQDRGDEQYF	TGCGCCAGCAGCCAAGATCGGGGCGACGAGCAGTACTTC
NA	TRBJ2-3	NA	11	TRBV7-2	CASSLDDTQYF	TGTGCCAGCAGCTTAGACGATACGCAGTATTTT
NA	TRBJ1-2	TRBD1	17	TRBV10-3	CAISEPRVDRTLYGYTF	TGTGCCATCAGTGAGCCGAGAGTGGACAGGACCCTCTATGGCTACACCTTC
NA	TRBJ2-7	NA	13	TRBV5-6	CASSDQGSYEQYF	TGTGCCAGCAGCGACCAGGGGTCCTACGAGCAGTACTTC
few	TRBJ1-1	NA	13	TRBV9	CASSVSGNTEAFF	TGTGCCAGCAGCGTATCTGGGAACACTGAAGCTTTCTTT
NA	TRBJ2-7	NA	18	TRBV18	CASSPNFESVEPPYEQYF	TGTGCCAGCTCACCTAATTTCGAGTCTGTGGAGCCCCCCTACGAGCAGTACTTC